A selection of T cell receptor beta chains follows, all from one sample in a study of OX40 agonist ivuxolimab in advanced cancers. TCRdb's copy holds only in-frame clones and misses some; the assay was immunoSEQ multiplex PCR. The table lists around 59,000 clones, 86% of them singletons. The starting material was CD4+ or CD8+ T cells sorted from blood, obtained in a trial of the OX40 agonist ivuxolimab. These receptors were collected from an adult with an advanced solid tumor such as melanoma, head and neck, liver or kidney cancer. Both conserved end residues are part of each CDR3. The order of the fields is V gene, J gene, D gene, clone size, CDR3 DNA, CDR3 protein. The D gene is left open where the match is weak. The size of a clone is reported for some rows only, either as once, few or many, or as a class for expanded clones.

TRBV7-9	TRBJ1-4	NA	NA	TGTGCCAGCAGCTTCAGGGGTAGTGCTGGAAAACTGTTTTTT	CASSFRGSAGKLFF
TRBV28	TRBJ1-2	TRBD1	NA	TGTGCCAGCAGTCCCGACGGAACAGGGGCCAGCTACACCTTC	CASSPDGTGASYTF
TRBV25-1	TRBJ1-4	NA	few	TGTGCCAGCAGTCGATCGAATGAAAAACTGTTTTTT	CASSRSNEKLFF
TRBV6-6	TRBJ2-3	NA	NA	TGTGCCAGCAGTTACGGGACTGAGTTCGGTGATACGCAGTATTTT	CASSYGTEFGDTQYF
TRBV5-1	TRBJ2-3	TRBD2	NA	TGCGCCAGCGGGCCCGGGACTAGCGGCACAGATACGCAGTATTTT	CASGPGTSGTDTQYF
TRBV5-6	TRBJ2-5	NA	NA	TGTGCCAGCAGCGGGAGAGTAGGGAACCAAGAGACCCAGTACTTC	CASSGRVGNQETQYF
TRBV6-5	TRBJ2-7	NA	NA	TGTGCCAGCAGTTACTCCCCAGGGGTCTACGAGCAGTACTTC	CASSYSPGVYEQYF
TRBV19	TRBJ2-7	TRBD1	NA	TGTGCCAGTAGTCACCGGCCCCCAGGGGGTAACCGAGGTTCATCAGGACCTGGGGCCTACGAGCAGTACTTC	CASSHRPPGGNRGSSGPGAYEQYF
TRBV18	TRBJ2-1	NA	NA	TGTGCCAGCTCACCCGACAGGACTGCTAACAATGAGCAGTTCTTC	CASSPDRTANNEQFF
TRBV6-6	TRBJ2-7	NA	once	TGTGCCAGCAGTCTTTCCGGGGGCCCCTACGAGCAGTACTTC	CASSLSGGPYEQYF
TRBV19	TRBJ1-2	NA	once	TGTGCCAGTAGTAGGGGGGCAGAGGAATATGGCTACACCTTC	CASSRGAEEYGYTF
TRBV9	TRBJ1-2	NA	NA	TGTGCCAGCAGCGTAGACGGGGTCTATGGCTACACCTTC	CASSVDGVYGYTF
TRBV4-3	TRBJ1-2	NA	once	TGCGCCAGCAGCCAAGATTGGGAGGAAAACTATGGCTACACCTTC	CASSQDWEENYGYTF
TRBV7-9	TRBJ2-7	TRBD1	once	TGTGCCAGCAGCTCGGGACAGGGATTCTACGAGCAGTACTTC	CASSSGQGFYEQYF
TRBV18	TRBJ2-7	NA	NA	TGTGCCAGCTCAGGTTCGGAGTTTGGGCTATCGCGCGACGAGCAGTACTTC	CASSGSEFGLSRDEQYF
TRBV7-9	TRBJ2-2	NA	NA	TGTGCCAGCAGCTTTTCTGGCACCGGGGAGCTGTTTTTT	CASSFSGTGELFF
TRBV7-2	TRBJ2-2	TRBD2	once	TGTGCCAGCACCTGGGCGGGCGGACTAGTGAACACCGGGGAGCTGTTTTTT	CASTWAGGLVNTGELFF
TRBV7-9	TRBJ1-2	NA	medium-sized	TGTGCCAGCAGCTTAAACGCAGCCAACTATGGCTACACCTTC	CASSLNAANYGYTF
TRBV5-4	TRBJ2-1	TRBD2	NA	TGTGCCAGCAGCTTGAGACTAGCGGATATAAATGAGCAGTTCTTC	CASSLRLADINEQFF
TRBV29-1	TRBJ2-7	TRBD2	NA	TGCAGCGTTGGACACAGGAAGCGGGAGTACGAGCAGTACTTC	CSVGHRKREYEQYF
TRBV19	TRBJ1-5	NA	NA	TGTGCCAGTAGTATCTTGGCAGGGGACAATCAGCCCCAGCATTTT	CASSILAGDNQPQHF
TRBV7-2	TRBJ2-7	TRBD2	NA	TGTGCCAGCAGGACTAGCGGATCCTACGAGCAGTACTTC	CASRTSGSYEQYF
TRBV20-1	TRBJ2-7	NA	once	TGCAGTGCCTCGGACGAGCAGTACTTC	CSASDEQYF
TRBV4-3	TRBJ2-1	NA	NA	TGCGCCAGCAGCCTCCTCAATGAGCAGTTCTTC	CASSLLNEQFF
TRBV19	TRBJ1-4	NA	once	TGTGCCAGTAGTAGCCGACCCGGAAATGAAAAACTGTTTTTT	CASSSRPGNEKLFF
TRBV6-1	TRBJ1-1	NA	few	TGTGCCAGCAGGGAAACGACGGCGGAAGCTTTCTTT	CASRETTAEAFF
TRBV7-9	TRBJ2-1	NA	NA	TGTGCCACACGTTTCAATGAGCAGTTCTTC	CATRFNEQFF
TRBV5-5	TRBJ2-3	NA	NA	TGTGCCAGCAGCTTGGCCGGAGGGCAGGGAGAGGATACGCAGTATTTT	CASSLAGGQGEDTQYF
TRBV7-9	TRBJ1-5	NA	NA	TGTGCCAGCAGCTTCCTCCGAGGCAGGAGGCCCAATCAGCCCCAGCATTTT	CASSFLRGRRPNQPQHF
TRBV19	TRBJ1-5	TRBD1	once	TGTGCCAGTAGTATAGTGGGACAGGGACATCAGCCCCAGCATTTT	CASSIVGQGHQPQHF
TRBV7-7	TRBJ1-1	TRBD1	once	TGTGCTAGCAGCTTAGAGATGACGGAGGCAGGGGGGATGAACACTGAAGCTTTCTTT	CASSLEMTEAGGMNTEAFF
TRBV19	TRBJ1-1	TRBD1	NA	TGTGCCACACGAACAGGGGAAAACACTGAAGCTTTCTTT	CATRTGENTEAFF
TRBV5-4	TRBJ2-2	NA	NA	TGTGCCAGCAGCCTGCCCACTTCCCGGTTGAACACCGGGGAGCTGTTTTTT	CASSLPTSRLNTGELFF
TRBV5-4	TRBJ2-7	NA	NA	TGTGCCAGCAGATCCGAGGACAGCTCCTACGAGCAGTACTTC	CASRSEDSSYEQYF
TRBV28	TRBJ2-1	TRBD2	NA	TGTGCCAGCAGTCGACTAGCGGGAGGAGCCGATGAGCAGTTCTTC	CASSRLAGGADEQFF
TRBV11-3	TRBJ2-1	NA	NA	TGTGCCAGCAGCTTAGGGGGCAGGCACAATGAGCAGTTCTTC	CASSLGGRHNEQFF
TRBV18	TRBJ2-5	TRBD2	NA	TGTGCCAGCTCACCACTCCGGGGGCAGCGGGGGTCCGGGGAGACCCAGTACTTC	CASSPLRGQRGSGETQYF
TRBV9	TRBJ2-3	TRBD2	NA	TGTGCCAGCAGCGTAGGCCAGGGACTAGCGGGAGGATGGGATACGCAGTATTTT	CASSVGQGLAGGWDTQYF
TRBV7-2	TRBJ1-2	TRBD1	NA	TGTGCCAGCAGCCCGGGGGGAGGGGGCGGCTATGGCTACACCTTC	CASSPGGGGGYGYTF
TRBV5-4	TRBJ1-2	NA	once	TGTGCCAGCAGCTTGACAGGTCTTGTCTATGGCTACACCTTC	CASSLTGLVYGYTF
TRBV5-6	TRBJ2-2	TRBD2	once	TGTGCCAGCAGCTCTACCGGGACTACCTACACCGGGGAGCTGTTTTTT	CASSSTGTTYTGELFF
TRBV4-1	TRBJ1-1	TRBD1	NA	TGCGCCAGCAGCCCCCAGGGACAGGGGAACACTGAAGCTTTCTTT	CASSPQGQGNTEAFF
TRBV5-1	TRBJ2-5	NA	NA	TGCGCCAGCAGCGCCGGGAGCTGGCAAGAGACCCAGTACTTC	CASSAGSWQETQYF
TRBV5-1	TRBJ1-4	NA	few	TGCGCCAGCAGCTTCTCGATAAGGAAGGAAAAACTGTTTTTT	CASSFSIRKEKLFF
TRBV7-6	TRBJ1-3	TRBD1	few	TGTGCCAGCAGCGGACAGGGGGCACACACCATATATTTT	CASSGQGAHTIYF
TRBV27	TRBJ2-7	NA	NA	TGTGCCAGCAGTTTTCGGGGCAGATCGGACGAGCAGTACTTC	CASSFRGRSDEQYF
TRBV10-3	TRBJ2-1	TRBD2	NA	TGTGCCATCAGTGTCGGGACTAGCGGTCAGAGCTCCTACAATGAGCAGTTCTTC	CAISVGTSGQSSYNEQFF
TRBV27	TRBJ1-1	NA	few	TGTGCCAGCAGTTTGGGCAGGCAGGGATACACTGAAGCTTTCTTT	CASSLGRQGYTEAFF
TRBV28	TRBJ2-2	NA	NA	TGTGCCAGCAGTTTTTCCGCGGCCGGGGGCGGGGAGCTGTTTTTT	CASSFSAAGGGELFF
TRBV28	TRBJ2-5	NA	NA	TGTGCCGCTTACTCTCGTTATGGCCAGTACTTC	CAAYSRYGQYF
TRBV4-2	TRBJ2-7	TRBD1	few	TGTGCCAGCAGCCCCGGACAGGGGGCGAGGGAGCAGTACTTC	CASSPGQGAREQYF